These 3 T cell receptor beta chains originate from one sample sequenced in a study of CD8 T cells in ankylosing spondylitis. TCRdb processed the 5' RACE reads anew with MiXCR; each CDR3 protein has one entry. The data contain over 150,000 distinct CDR3 sequences, more than 10% of them seen just once; the ten biggest clones take up 15% to 20%. Sequencing was carried out using blood, either unsorted or a sorted T cell fraction (not recorded which). These receptors came from a male donor with ankylosing spondylitis or in good health (not recorded which).

This clonotype was recorded a few times. The rearrangement links TRBV7-9 to TRBJ2-7; TRBD1 matches 8 bases. J lost 7 bases, V lost 5 bases, and 7 bases had no gene match. From germline, CDR1 is SEHNR and CDR2 FQNEAQ (reference sequence). The CDR3 is 13 residues long. The CDR3, as DNA: TGTGCCAGCAGCACTAGACAGGGGTGGGAGCAGTACTTC. Translated: CASSTRQGWEQYF.

This clonotype was counted a few times. This sequence joins TRBV11-3 and TRBJ2-7, with D possibly being TRBD2 (6 bases). Per the germline V gene, CDR1 is SGHNT and CDR2 is YENEEA. CDR3 length equals 14 residues. V lost 4 bases and J 3 bases, leaving 13 bases between the germline ends. CDR3 DNA: TGTGCCAGCAGCTCCCGGGACGGGAGCTACGAGCAGTACTTC. It specifies CASSSRDGSYEQYF. Full variable domain (missing parts from reference TRBV11-3 and TRBJ2-7): EAGVVQSPRYKIIEKKQPVAFWCNPISGHNTLYWYLQNLGQGPELLIRYENEEAVDDSQLPKDRFSAERLKGVDSTLKIQPAELGDSAVYLCASSSRDGSYEQYFGPGTRLTVT.

This clonotype has more than one count but fewer than ten. The chain is built from TRBV12-3 or TRBV12-4 and TRBJ1-1; D call uncertain. V was cut by 4 bases and J by 1 base, with 7 bases left in between. The CDR3 contains 13 residues. The CDR3 loop is CASSSGWNTEAFF. The DNA of the CDR3 is TGTGCCAGCAGTTCGGGCTGGAACACTGAAGCTTTCTTT.